These 2 T cell receptor beta chains originate from one sample sequenced in a study of metastatic and nonmetastatic thyroid tumors. TCRdb re-called clones from the PCR reads using MiXCR. This sample carries tens of thousands of clones, approximately 22% of them seen once, and the ten largest clones take 3.5% to 5%. Patients had received no treatment of any kind before thyroid surgery. Sequencing was performed on blood. These receptors were obtained from a female donor with papillary thyroid cancer or a benign thyroid nodule (not recorded which). Some clones in this sample may be carry-over from other donors' samples.

This clone was counted ten times or more. The chain recombines TRBV19 with TRBJ1-1; tentative D call: TRBD1 (6 bases). Germline CDR1 is LNHDA and CDR2 is SQIVND (reference sequence). Trimming removed 7 bases at V and 8 bases at J, with 17 bases between. The CDR3 sequence is 13 residues long. CDR3 amino acids: CASTIGGAVEAFF. The CDR3 DNA is TGTGCCAGTACCATCGGGGGGGCCGTAGAAGCTTTCTTT.

This clone was detected ten times or more. The J gene is TRBJ2-4, the V gene TRBV28; D is unresolved. Germline V gene lookup returns CDR1 MDHEN and CDR2 SYDVKM. With 6 bases removed from V and 0 bases from J, the gap between germline ends came to 9 bases. CDR3 length: 14 residues. The CDR3 nucleotides read TGTGCCAGCAGCGGCCGGATAGCCAAAAACATTCAGTACTTC. Its translation is CASSGRIAKNIQYF. Full variable domain (rest looked up from reference TRBV28 and TRBJ2-4): DVKVTQSSRYLVKRTGEKVFLECVQDMDHENMFWYRQDPGLGLRLIYFSYDVKMKEKGDIPEGYSVSREKKERFSLILESASTNQTSMYLCASSGRIAKNIQYFGAGTRLSVL.